This T cell receptor (beta chain) was identified in a study of blood T cell repertoires in COVID-19. Whole-study context: Sample material is recorded as cDNA or gDNA derived from T cells, B-cell-depleted T cells, or PBMCs.

Residents of 20 to 25 US areas, aged roughly 18 to 89 years, made up the participants. Grouping used clinical history reported by participants in a survey and questionnaire. This clone was found many times. Authors' data handling: Amplified reference gene primers provided the basis for estimating nucleated cell counts. Method: immunoSEQ multiplex PCR; TCRdb's copy keeps in-frame clones and lacks some. Clonal size and the V and J genes are those of that table, whereas D and trimming came from the DNA. The sample comprises a few hundred thousand clones, less than 85% of which are singletons, and roughly a sixth rests with the top ten. The sequenced sample consisted of PBMCs or T cells enriched from blood (not recorded which). This receptor was identified in a man in his forties or fifties who had recovered from COVID-19.

CDR3 DNA: TGTGCCAGCAGCTTAGCTTCAATCAGGGGTGCTGGCTACACCTTC. Encoded protein: CASSLASIRGAGYTF. The V gene is TRBV7-9, the J gene TRBJ1-2; D possibly corresponds to TRBD1 (6 bases). The CDR3 spans 15 residues. The germline gives CDR1 SEHNR, CDR2 FQNEAQ (reference sequence). The V and J ends lost 0 bases and 7 bases respectively, with 15 bases between them.